The 6 T cell receptor beta chains below come from one sample, sequenced in a study of neurological immune-mediated disorders. TCRdb analysed the 5' RACE reads with MiXCR anew, one entry per CDR3 protein. The repertoire has tens of thousands of distinct CDR3 sequences, 4% of them found once; the top ten carry approximately 1.8%. Material for sequencing was CD4+ T cells from blood. The receptor set was obtained from a woman between 40 and 50 years old with multiple sclerosis.

This clonotype appeared many times. The rearrangement links TRBV6-6 to TRBJ1-6, with no clear D. Trimming pared 2 bases from V and 5 bases from J, leaving 10 bases between. CDR3 size: 15 residues. Per the germline V gene, CDR1 is MNHNY and CDR2 is SVGAGI (reference sequence). The CDR3 reads CASSYRPADNSPLHF. Here the CDR3 DNA reads TGTGCCAGCAGTTACAGGCCAGCTGATAATTCACCCCTCCACTTT.

There are many counts of this clonotype. This chain uses TRBV6-6 with TRBJ2-1, with 7 bases that match TRBD1. Germline V gene data show CDR1 as MNHNY and CDR2 as SVGAGI (reference sequence). The V and J ends lost 7 bases and 1 base, in that order; junction bases with no gene match: 4. The CDR3 runs 14 residues. The chain's CDR3 is CASTGTASYNEQFF. The DNA for the CDR3 is TGTGCCAGCACCGGGACAGCGTCCTACAATGAGCAGTTCTTC.

This clonotype appeared many times. The chain employs TRBV30 and TRBJ1-6; TRBD1 might be the D (5 bases). V shed 3 bases and J shed 9 bases, with 12 bases lying between them. The CDR3 contains 13 residues. Germline-derived CDR1 and CDR2 are GTSNPN and SVGIG (reference sequence). DNA of the CDR3: TGTGCCTGGAGAGGGACCGGCGGTTCACCCCTCCACTTT. It yields the protein CAWRGTGGSPLHF.

This clonotype was seen at least ten times. The V gene is TRBV5-1, the J gene TRBJ1-2; possible D gene TRBD1, 6 bases. CDR1 and CDR2 from the germline V gene are SGHRS and YFSETQ. The CDR3 runs 14 residues. V was cut by 2 bases and J by 1 base, with 9 bases left in between. CDR3 nucleotide sequence: TGCGCCAGCAGCTTCGGACAGCTTAACTATGGCTACACCTTC. Its protein is CASSFGQLNYGYTF.

In this sample, this clonotype turned up many times. This sequence joins TRBV12-5 and TRBJ2-5; 8 bases are a match to TRBD2. Germline CDR1 LGHNT, CDR2 FRNRAP. The CDR3 is made up of 13 amino acids. The ends lost 5 bases at V and 4 bases at J; junction bases unmatched: 3. For the CDR3, the DNA is TGTGCTAGTGGTGCAGCGGGGGCAGAGACCCAGTACTTC. Its translation is CASGAAGAETQYF.

This clonotype was recorded many times. CDR3 in DNA: TGTGCCAGCAGCTTAAATCTAGCCAAAAACATTCAGTACTTC. Residues: CASSLNLAKNIQYF. V is TRBV7-2 and J is TRBJ2-4; the D is unclear. This CDR3 contains 14 residues. V lost 2 bases and J lost 0, with 5 bases in between. Germline loops: CDR1 SGHTA, CDR2 FQGNSA.